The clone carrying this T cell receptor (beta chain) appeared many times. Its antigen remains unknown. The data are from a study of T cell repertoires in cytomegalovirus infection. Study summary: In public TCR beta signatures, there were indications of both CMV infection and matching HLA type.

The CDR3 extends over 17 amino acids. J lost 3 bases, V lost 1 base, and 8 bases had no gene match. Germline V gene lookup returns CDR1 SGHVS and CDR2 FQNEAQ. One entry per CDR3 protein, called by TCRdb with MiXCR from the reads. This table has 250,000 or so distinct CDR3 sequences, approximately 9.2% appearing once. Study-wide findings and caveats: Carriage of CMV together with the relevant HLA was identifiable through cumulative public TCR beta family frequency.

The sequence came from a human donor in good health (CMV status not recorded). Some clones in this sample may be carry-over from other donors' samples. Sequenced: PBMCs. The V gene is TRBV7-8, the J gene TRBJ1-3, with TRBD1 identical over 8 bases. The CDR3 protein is CASSLGRTGFIGNTIYF. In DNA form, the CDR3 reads TGTGCCAGCAGCTTAGGAAGGACAGGGTTTATTGGAAACACCATATATTTT.